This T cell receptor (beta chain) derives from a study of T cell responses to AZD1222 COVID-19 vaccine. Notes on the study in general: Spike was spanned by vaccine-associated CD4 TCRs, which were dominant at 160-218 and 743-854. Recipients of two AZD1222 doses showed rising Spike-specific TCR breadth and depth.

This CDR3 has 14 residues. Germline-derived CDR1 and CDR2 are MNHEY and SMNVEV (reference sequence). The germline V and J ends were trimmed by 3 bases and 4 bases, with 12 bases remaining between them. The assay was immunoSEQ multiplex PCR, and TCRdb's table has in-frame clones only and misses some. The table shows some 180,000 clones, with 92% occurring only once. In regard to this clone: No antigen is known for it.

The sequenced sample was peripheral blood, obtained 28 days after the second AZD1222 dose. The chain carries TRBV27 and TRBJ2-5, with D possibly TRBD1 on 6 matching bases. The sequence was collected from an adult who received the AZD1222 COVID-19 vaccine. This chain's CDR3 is CASSFLQGGETQYF. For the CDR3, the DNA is TGTGCCAGCAGTTTCTTACAGGGTGGAGAGACCCAGTACTTC.